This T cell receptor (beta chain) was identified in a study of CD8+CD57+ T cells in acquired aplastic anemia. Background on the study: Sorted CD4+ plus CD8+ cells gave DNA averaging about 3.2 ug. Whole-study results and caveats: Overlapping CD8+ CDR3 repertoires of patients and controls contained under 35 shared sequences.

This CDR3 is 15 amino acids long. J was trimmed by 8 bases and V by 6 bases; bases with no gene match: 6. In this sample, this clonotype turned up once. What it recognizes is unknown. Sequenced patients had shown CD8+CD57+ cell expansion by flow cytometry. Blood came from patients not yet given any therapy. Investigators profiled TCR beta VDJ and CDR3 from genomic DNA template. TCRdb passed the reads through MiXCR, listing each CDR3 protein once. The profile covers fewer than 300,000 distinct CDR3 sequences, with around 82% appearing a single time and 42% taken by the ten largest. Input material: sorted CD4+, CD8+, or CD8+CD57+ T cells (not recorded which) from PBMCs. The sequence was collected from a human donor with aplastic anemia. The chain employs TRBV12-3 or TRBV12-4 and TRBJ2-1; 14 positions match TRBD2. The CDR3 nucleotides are TGTGCCAGCAGAAACGGGACTAGCGGGAGTGATGAGCAGTTCTTC. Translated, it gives CASRNGTSGSDEQFF.